This T cell receptor beta chain is from a study of T-cell memory formation after mild COVID-19. Trimming stripped 10 bases from V and 1 base from J, with 13 bases between. CDR1 is LNHDA and CDR2 is SQIVND in the germline V gene (reference sequence). CDR3 length: 13 residues. This clonotype was seen a handful of times. TCRdb redid the calling of the 5' RACE reads with MiXCR, one entry per CDR3 protein. In the table there are 350,000 to 400,000 distinct CDR3 sequences, around an eighth of which are singletons. Sequenced sample: PBMCs or a T cell subset sorted from them (not recorded which). The clonotype was recovered from a man aged 18 to 30 who had mild COVID-19 (a few samples of this study predate the infection). Cell type and time point are not known. The rearrangement uses TRBV19 and TRBJ1-1; tentative D call: TRBD1 (6 bases). CDR3 sequence reads: CATKDRQNTEAFF. For the CDR3, the DNA is TGTGCCACCAAGGACAGACAGAACACTGAAGCTTTCTTT.